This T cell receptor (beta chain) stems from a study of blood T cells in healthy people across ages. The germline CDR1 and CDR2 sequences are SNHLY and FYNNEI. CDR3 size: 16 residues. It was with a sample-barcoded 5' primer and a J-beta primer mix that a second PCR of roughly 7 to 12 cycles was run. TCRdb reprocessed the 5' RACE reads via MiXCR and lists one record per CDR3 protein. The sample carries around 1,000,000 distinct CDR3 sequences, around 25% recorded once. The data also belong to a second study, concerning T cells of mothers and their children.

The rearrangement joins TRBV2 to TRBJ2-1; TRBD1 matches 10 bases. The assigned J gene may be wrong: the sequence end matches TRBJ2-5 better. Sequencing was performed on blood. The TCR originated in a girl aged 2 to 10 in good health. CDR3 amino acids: CASIPTGTGVQETQYF. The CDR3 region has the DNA TGTGCCAGCATCCCGACCGGGACAGGGGTTCAAGAGACCCAGTACTTC.